This is a list of T cell receptor beta chains from one sample in a study of cytomegalovirus exposure and HLA in healthy donors. Generated by immunoSEQ multiplex PCR, the TCRdb table keeps only in-frame clones and is missing some. The sample lists some 140,000 clones, over 70% occurring once. Sequencing input: PBMCs. All receptors come from a man between 18 and 29 years old in good health and CMV-seronegative. Each CDR3 is given with its conserved first and last residue. A D gene is named only where the DNA matches it firmly. The listing skips clone size in some rows; elsewhere it reads once, few, many or a size class.

D | size | J | V | DNA | CDR3
TRBD1 | . | TRBJ2-1 | TRBV2 | TGTGCCAGCAGTGAATCGACAGGGGGGAAAGTCAATGAGCAGTTCTTC | CASSESTGGKVNEQFF
. | . | TRBJ2-7 | TRBV2 | TGTGCCAGCAGTGATGGCAGAGGCTACGAGCAGTACTTC | CASSDGRGYEQYF
. | . | TRBJ1-4 | TRBV5-1 | TGCGCCAGCAGCAAGGACAGCTCCGATGAAAAACTGTTTTTT | CASSKDSSDEKLFF
. | . | TRBJ1-2 | TRBV30 | TGTGTAGGGGGGGCACAGGTTCGGAGTGGCTACACCTTC | CVGGAQVRSGYTF
. | . | TRBJ1-5 | TRBV7-9 | TGTGCCAGCAGCTCAGGGAATCAGCCCCAGCATTTT | CASSSGNQPQHF
TRBD2 | . | TRBJ2-1 | TRBV9 | TGTGCCAGCAGCCTCTCGGGGGGGGCGATAAATGAGCAGTTCTTC | CASSLSGGAINEQFF
. | . | TRBJ1-1 | TRBV29-1 | TGCAGCGTGGGCTACCTCAGGGGCACTGAAGCTTTCTTT | CSVGYLRGTEAFF
. | few | TRBJ2-1 | TRBV7-2 | TGTGCCAGCAGCTCGGGACTCAAACGCAATGAGCAGTTCTTC | CASSSGLKRNEQFF
. | few | TRBJ1-1 | TRBV30 | TGTGCCTGGGATCCTATGACAGGAGCTGAAGCTTTCTTT | CAWDPMTGAEAFF
TRBD1 | . | TRBJ2-1 | TRBV25-1 | TGTGCCAGCAGTGAACAGGGGGCGCCTTACAATGAGCAGTTCTTC | CASSEQGAPYNEQFF
. | . | TRBJ2-7 | TRBV4-1 | TGCGCCAGCAGCCAACATACATACGAGCAGTACTTC | CASSQHTYEQYF
. | . | TRBJ1-4 | TRBV29-1 | TGCAGCGTTGAAAGGGAGGGAAAACTGTTTTTT | CSVEREGKLFF
. | . | TRBJ1-4 | TRBV5-5 | TGTGCCAGCAGCTTGGGGCAGATTGCAACTAATGAAAAACTGTTTTTT | CASSLGQIATNEKLFF
TRBD1 | . | TRBJ2-2 | TRBV7-9 | TGTGCCAGCAGCTTCTCGGACAGGGCCACCGGGGAGCTGTTTTTT | CASSFSDRATGELFF
. | . | TRBJ2-7 | TRBV2 | TGTGCCAGCAATGGTGGGGCAGCCTACGAGCAGTACTTC | CASNGGAAYEQYF
. | . | TRBJ1-2 | TRBV9 | TGTGCCAGCAGCGAAGGGACGGCGGGGGACTATGGCTACACCTTC | CASSEGTAGDYGYTF
TRBD1 | once | TRBJ1-2 | TRBV11-2 | TGTGCCAGCAGCTCCTGGACAGGGAACTATGGCTACACCTTC | CASSSWTGNYGYTF
. | . | TRBJ1-3 | TRBV19 | TGTGCCAGTAGTATATCGTTAGGAAACACCATATATTTT | CASSISLGNTIYF
. | . | TRBJ2-1 | TRBV7-8 | TGTGCCAGCAGCGTCGGGGTCCAGCAGTTCTTC | CASSVGVQQFF
. | . | TRBJ2-7 | TRBV5-6 | TGTGCCAGCAGCTTCCTCTACGAGCAGTACTTC | CASSFLYEQYF
. | . | TRBJ1-2 | TRBV10-3 | TGTGCCATCAGTGAAGGGGCTGGCTATGGCTACACCTTC | CAISEGAGYGYTF
. | . | TRBJ1-1 | TRBV25-1 | TGTGCCAGCAGTGAATTCGGGACGGGGGTCTTT | CASSEFGTGVF
. | . | TRBJ1-1 | TRBV14 | TGTGCCAGCAGCTGGACAGATATGAACACTGAAGCTTTCTTT | CASSWTDMNTEAFF
. | . | TRBJ2-6 | TRBV10-3 | TGTGCCAGTTCCTCCCTGGGGGCCCCCTCTGGGGCCAACGTCCTGACTTTC | CASSSLGAPSGANVLTF
TRBD1 | . | TRBJ1-2 | TRBV5-5 | TGTGCCAGCAGCTTAGGCAGGGGGTTAAAGGACTATGGCTACACCTTC | CASSLGRGLKDYGYTF
. | once | TRBJ1-1 | TRBV14 | TGTGCCAGCAGCCCCGAATTAAGAGCTGAAGCTTTCTTT | CASSPELRAEAFF
. | . | TRBJ1-1 | TRBV16 | TGTGCCAGCAGCCGGGGGACATCGAACACTGAAGCTTTCTTT | CASSRGTSNTEAFF
TRBD1 | . | TRBJ2-7 | TRBV9 | TGTGCCAGCAGCGTAGCAGAAGGGGGCATCTACGAGCAGTACTTC | CASSVAEGGIYEQYF
. | . | TRBJ1-1 | TRBV11-3 | TGTGCCAGCAGTCGGGGCGGGAGTGGGAACACTGAAGCTTTCTTT | CASSRGGSGNTEAFF
. | few | TRBJ2-1 | TRBV9 | TGTGCCAGCAGCGGTTCCGGGACCTACAATGAGCAGTTCTTC | CASSGSGTYNEQFF
TRBD1 | . | TRBJ1-5 | TRBV13 | TGTGCCAGCAGCTTAAATCGTGGCAGGGGGAATCAGCCCCAGCATTTT | CASSLNRGRGNQPQHF
. | . | TRBJ1-2 | TRBV2 | TGTGCCAGCAGCTCATCCGCGGGGGCTCAGGATAGCTACACCTTC | CASSSSAGAQDSYTF
. | . | TRBJ2-1 | TRBV5-1 | TGCGCCAGCAGCTTGGCGCCGGGATATTACAATGAGCAGTTCTTC | CASSLAPGYYNEQFF
. | few | TRBJ1-2 | TRBV6-6 | TGTGCCAGCAGCCACCCAGTGGATGGCTACACCTTC | CASSHPVDGYTF
TRBD1 | once | TRBJ1-2 | TRBV4-1 | TGCGCCAGCAGCCCCGGACAGGGTAGTCTTCGTGGCTACACCTTC | CASSPGQGSLRGYTF
TRBD1 | . | TRBJ1-4 | TRBV7-9 | TGTGCCAGCAGCCTACGGACAGGGTCTAATGAAAAACTGTTTTTT | CASSLRTGSNEKLFF
TRBD2 | . | TRBJ2-7 | TRBV7-2 | TGTGCCAGCAGCTTGACTACAGCGGGGGGTCCCTACGAGCAGTACTTC | CASSLTTAGGPYEQYF
. | . | TRBJ1-1 | TRBV9 | TGTGCCAGCAGCGTAGTCCGAGAGAACACTGAAGCTTTCTTT | CASSVVRENTEAFF
. | . | TRBJ2-1 | TRBV19 | TGTGCCAGTAGTATACGCTGGGCAGGGCCCGAGAATGAGCAGTTCTTC | CASSIRWAGPENEQFF
. | . | TRBJ2-2 | TRBV5-6 | TGTGCCAGCAGCTTCCGGGGCGGGGAGCTGTTTTTT | CASSFRGGELFF
. | . | TRBJ2-4 | TRBV6-1 | TGTGCCAGCAGTGAACAGGGCCCACGGCATTCGTACTTC | CASSEQGPRHSYF
TRBD1 | . | TRBJ1-2 | TRBV4-3 | TGCGCCAGCAGCCAAGTTTCCGGAGGACAGGAGACCTATGGCTACACCTTC | CASSQVSGGQETYGYTF
TRBD2 | . | TRBJ2-7 | TRBV6-6 | TGTGCCAGCAGTTACGGACTAGTCGACGCTTACGAGCAGTACTTC | CASSYGLVDAYEQYF
. | . | TRBJ1-6 | TRBV30 | TGTGCCTGGAGCCCTTCGTCCTCTTCACCCCTCCACTTT | CAWSPSSSSPLHF
TRBD2 | . | TRBJ2-7 | TRBV5-1 | TGCGCCAGCAGCTTTAGCGGGGTAACCTACGAGCAGTACTTC | CASSFSGVTYEQYF
TRBD2 | . | TRBJ2-1 | TRBV27 | TGTGCCAGCAGCCCCGGGACTAGCGGGGGGGCCCGGATTGAGCAGTTCTTC | CASSPGTSGGARIEQFF
. | once | TRBJ2-1 | TRBV21-1 | TGTGCCAGCAGCAAAGGGAAGGAGGGGCTGAAATACAATGAGCAGTTCTTC | CASSKGKEGLKYNEQFF
TRBD2 | . | TRBJ2-7 | TRBV5-1 | TGCGCCAGCAGCTTGGACGGGGGGTCCGCCTACGAGCAGTACTTC | CASSLDGGSAYEQYF
. | . | TRBJ1-2 | TRBV14 | TGTGCCAGCAGCCAGCGACTCGGGACAACCCTAAGCTATGGCTACACCTTC | CASSQRLGTTLSYGYTF
TRBD1 | . | TRBJ2-2 | TRBV29-1 | TGCAGCGTTGTTGGACAGGGTTACACCGGGGAGCTGTTTTTT | CSVVGQGYTGELFF
TRBD1 | . | TRBJ1-3 | TRBV27 | TGTGCCAGCAGCCACAACAGGGGCTCTGGAAACACCATATATTTT | CASSHNRGSGNTIYF
. | . | TRBJ2-2 | TRBV18 | TGTGCCAGCTCACCCCGTAACACCGGGGAGCTGTTTTTT | CASSPRNTGELFF
. | . | TRBJ2-6 | TRBV2 | TGTGCCAGCGTACAGGGCTCTGGGGCCAACGTCCTGACTTTC | CASVQGSGANVLTF
. | . | TRBJ2-5 | TRBV18 | TGTGCCAGCTCACCACCGAGGGAGAGGGAGACCCAGTACTTC | CASSPPRERETQYF
. | . | TRBJ2-1 | TRBV6-5 | TGTGCCAGCAGGCGGCGGACAGTGGGGTGGGGTGAGCAGTTCTTC | CASRRRTVGWGEQFF
. | . | TRBJ2-1 | TRBV19 | TGTGCCAGTCGGGGGATGGGGCGGTTCAATGAGCAGTTCTTC | CASRGMGRFNEQFF
TRBD1 | once | TRBJ1-2 | TRBV5-1 | TGCGCCAGCAGCTCCAGTCCCGGGACAGGGTTGGGCTACACCTTC | CASSSSPGTGLGYTF